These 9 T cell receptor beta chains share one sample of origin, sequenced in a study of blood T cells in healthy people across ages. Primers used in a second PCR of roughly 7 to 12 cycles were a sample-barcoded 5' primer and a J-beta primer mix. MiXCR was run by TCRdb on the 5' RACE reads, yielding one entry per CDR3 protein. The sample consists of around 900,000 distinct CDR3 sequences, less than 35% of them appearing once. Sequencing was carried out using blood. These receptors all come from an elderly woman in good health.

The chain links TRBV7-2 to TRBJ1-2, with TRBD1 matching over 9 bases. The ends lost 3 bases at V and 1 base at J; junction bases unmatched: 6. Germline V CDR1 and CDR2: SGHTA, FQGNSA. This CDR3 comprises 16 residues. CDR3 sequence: CASSLGTGPLNYGYTF. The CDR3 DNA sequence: TGTGCCAGCAGCTTGGGGACAGGGCCGCTTAACTATGGCTACACCTTC.

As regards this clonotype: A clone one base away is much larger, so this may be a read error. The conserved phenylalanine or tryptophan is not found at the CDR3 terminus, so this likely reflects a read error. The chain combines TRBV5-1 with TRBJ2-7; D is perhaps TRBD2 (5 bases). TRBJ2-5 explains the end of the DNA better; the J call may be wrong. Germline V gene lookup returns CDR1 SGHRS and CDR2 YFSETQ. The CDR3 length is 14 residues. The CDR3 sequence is CASSLFLAQATQYL. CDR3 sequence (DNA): TGCGCCAGCAGCTTGTTCCTAGCCCAAGCGACCCAGTACCTC.

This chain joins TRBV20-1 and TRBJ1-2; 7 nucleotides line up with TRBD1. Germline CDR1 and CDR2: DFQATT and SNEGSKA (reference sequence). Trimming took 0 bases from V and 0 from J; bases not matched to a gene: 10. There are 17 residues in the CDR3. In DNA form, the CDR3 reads TGCAGTGCTAGAGATCCAGACAGGGTTTTATCTAACTATGGCTACACCTTC. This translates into CSARDPDRVLSNYGYTF.

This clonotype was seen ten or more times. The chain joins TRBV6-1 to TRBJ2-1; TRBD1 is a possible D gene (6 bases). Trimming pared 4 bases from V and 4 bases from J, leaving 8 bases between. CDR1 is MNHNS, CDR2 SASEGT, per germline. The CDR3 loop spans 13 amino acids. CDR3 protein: CASSVTGYNEQFF. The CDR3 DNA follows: TGTGCCAGCAGTGTGACAGGTTACAATGAGCAGTTCTTC.

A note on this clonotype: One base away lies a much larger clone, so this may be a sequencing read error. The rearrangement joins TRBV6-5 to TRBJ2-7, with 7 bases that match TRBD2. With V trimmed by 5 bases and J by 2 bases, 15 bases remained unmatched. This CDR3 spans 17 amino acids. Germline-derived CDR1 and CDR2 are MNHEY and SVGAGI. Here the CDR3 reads CASSPSSGGGDPYEQYF. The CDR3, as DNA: TGTGCCAGCAGTCCCTCGTCAGGTGGGGGGGATCCCTACGAGCAGTACTTC.

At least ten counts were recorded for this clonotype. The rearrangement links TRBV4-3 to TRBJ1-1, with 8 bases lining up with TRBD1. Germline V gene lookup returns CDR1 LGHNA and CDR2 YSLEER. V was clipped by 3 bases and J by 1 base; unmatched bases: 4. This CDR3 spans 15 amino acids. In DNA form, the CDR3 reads TGCGCCAGCAGCCATCAGGGGGCGGGGAACACTGAAGCTTTCTTT. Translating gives CASSHQGAGNTEAFF.

This CDR3 reads CASSWRQGAGTEQFF. As DNA, the CDR3 is TGTGCCAGCAGCTGGCGACAGGGGGCCGGTACTGAGCAGTTCTTC. The V gene is TRBV11-2, the J gene TRBJ2-1; 10 bases are a match to TRBD1. CDR1 is SGHAT, CDR2 FQNNGV, per germline. The CDR3 has 15 amino acids. The V and J ends lost 4 bases and 9 bases, in that order; junction bases with no gene match: 9. The full variable domain, rest sourced from reference TRBV11-2 and TRBJ2-1, is EAGVAQSPRYKIIEKRQSVAFWCNPISGHATLYWYQQILGQGPKLLIQFQNNGVVDDSQLPKDRFSAERLKGVDSTLKIQPAKLEDSAVYLCASSWRQGAGTEQFFGPGTRLTVL.

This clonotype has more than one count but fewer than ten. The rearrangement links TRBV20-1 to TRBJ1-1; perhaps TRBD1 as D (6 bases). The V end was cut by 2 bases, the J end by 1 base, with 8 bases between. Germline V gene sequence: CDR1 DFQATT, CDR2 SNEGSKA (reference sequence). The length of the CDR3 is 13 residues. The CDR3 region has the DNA TGCAGTGCTAGAAGGGGGGGGAACACTGAAGCTTTCTTT. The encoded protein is CSARRGGNTEAFF.

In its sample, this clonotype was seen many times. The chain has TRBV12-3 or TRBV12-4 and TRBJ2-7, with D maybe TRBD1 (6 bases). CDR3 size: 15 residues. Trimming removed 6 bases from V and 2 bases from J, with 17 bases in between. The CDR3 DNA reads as TGTGCCAGCAGCCATGGGACATCGGCGACCTACGAGCAGTACTTC. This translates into CASSHGTSATYEQYF.